The 25 T cell receptor beta chains reported below all come from one sample, sequenced in a study of CD8 T cells in Susac syndrome. Random hexamers were used to reverse transcribe the RNA input (about 0.45 to 1 ug). TCRdb reprocessed the immunoSEQ multiplex PCR reads with MiXCR, giving one entry per CDR3 protein. The profile shows approximately 110,000 distinct CDR3 sequences, about 92% of them singletons. Specimen: CD8+ T cells from PBMCs. All receptors come from a human donor with multiple sclerosis.

The genes are TRBV5-1 and TRBJ2-7; no reliable D call. V lost 5 bases and J lost 7, with 19 bases in between. The CDR3 length is 14 residues. The V gene's germline CDR1 is SGHRS and CDR2 YFSETQ. This CDR3 is CASSLRLGFEEQYF. The CDR3 DNA reads as TGCGCCAGCAGTCTCCGCCTGGGGTTCGAGGAGCAGTACTTC.

V gene TRBV4-2 combines with J gene TRBJ2-7; perhaps TRBD1 as D (6 bases). The CDR3 runs to 16 residues. Trimming took off 4 bases at V and 1 base at J, with 17 bases between the two ends. Looked up from germline, CDR1 is LGHNA and CDR2 is YNFKEQ. The CDR3 spells CASSPFFAGESYEQYF. The CDR3 DNA reads as TGTGCCAGCAGCCCCTTCTTCGCAGGGGAGTCCTACGAGCAGTACTTC.

This chain connects TRBV4-2 to TRBJ2-7, with TRBD1 matching over 9 bases. The CDR3 covers 15 residues. Germline-derived CDR1 and CDR2 are LGHNA and YNFKEQ. V lost 3 bases to trimming and J lost 5 bases; unmatched junction nucleotides: 8. This CDR3 reads CASSQGDRGRDEQYV. CDR3 nucleotide sequence: TGTGCCAGCAGCCAGGGAGACAGGGGGAGAGACGAGCAGTACGTC.

This sequence joins TRBV5-1 and TRBJ1-1; 8 nucleotides match TRBD1. The CDR3 is 14 residues long. V lost 2 bases to trimming and J lost 3 bases; unmatched junction nucleotides: 3. Germline V gene data show CDR1 as SGHRS and CDR2 as YFSETQ. The CDR3 DNA reads as TGCGCCAGCAGCTTACAGGGGGTATACACTGAAGCTTTCTTT. This gives the protein CASSLQGVYTEAFF.

The chain combines TRBV11-2 with TRBJ1-2, with D possibly matching TRBD1 (5 bases). Germline loops: CDR1 SGHAT, CDR2 FQNNGV. This CDR3 has 12 residues. V was cut by 6 bases and J by 8 bases, with 13 bases left in between. The chain's CDR3 is CASRSGSFGYTF. DNA for the CDR3: TGTGCCAGCAGGTCAGGGAGCTTCGGCTACACCTTC.

Comments on this clonotype: A junction boundary mismatches the germline segment, possibly from a read error. The chain joins TRBV30 to TRBJ2-6, with a tentative D call TRBD1 (5 bases). The CDR3 covers 17 residues. Per the germline V gene, CDR1 is GTSNPN and CDR2 is SVGIG (reference sequence). The CDR3 spells CAWSGRAVPSWANVLTF. In DNA form, the CDR3 reads TGTGCCTGGAGCGGCAGGGCAGTTCCCTCTTGGGCCAACGTCCTGACTTTC.

The chain uses TRBV6-1 and TRBJ1-1; TRBD1 might be the D (6 bases). This CDR3 has 16 amino acids. CDR1 is MNHNS, CDR2 SASEGT, per germline. Trimming pared 4 bases from V and 0 bases from J, leaving 15 bases between. The CDR3 is CASSAGQWDMNTEAFF. The CDR3 DNA follows: TGTGCCAGCAGTGCCGGACAGTGGGACATGAACACTGAAGCTTTCTTT.

The chain combines TRBV9 with TRBJ2-3, with 10 bases matching TRBD1. The CDR3 runs 14 residues. Germline V gene data show CDR1 as SGDLS and CDR2 as YYNGEE. V shed 3 bases, J shed 5 bases, and the junction held 3 bases outside the gene matches. This chain's CDR3 is CASSEDRGIDTQYF. The CDR3 DNA sequence: TGTGCCAGCAGCGAGGACAGGGGGATAGATACGCAGTATTTT.

In this sample, this clonotype turned up a few times. The rearrangement uses TRBV20-1 and TRBJ2-7, with D perhaps matching TRBD1 (7 bases). This CDR3 contains 12 residues. The V end was cut by 5 bases, the J end by 4 bases, with 12 bases between. Per germline, CDR1 DFQATT and CDR2 SNEGSKA (reference sequence). The CDR3 sequence: CSAAAGGYEQYF. CDR3 coding DNA: TGCAGTGCTGCCGCAGGGGGGTACGAGCAGTACTTC.

The genes are TRBV14 and TRBJ2-3, with 9 bases lining up with TRBD2. V shed 2 bases, J shed 3 bases, and the junction held 15 bases outside the gene matches. The CDR3 length is 19 residues. Germline V gives CDR1 SGHDN, CDR2 FVKESK. CDR3 protein: CASSQTMIRTSDGTDTQYF. Written as DNA, the CDR3 is TGTGCCAGCAGCCAAACCATGATACGGACTAGCGACGGGACAGATACGCAGTATTTT. Using reference TRBV14 and TRBJ2-3 for the parts outside the CDR3, the full variable domain is EAGVTQFPSHSVIEKGQTVTLRCDPISGHDNLYWYRRVMGKEIKFLLHFVKESKQDESGMPNNRFLAERTGGTYSTLKVQPAELEDSGVYFCASSQTMIRTSDGTDTQYFGPGTRLTVL.

The rearrangement uses TRBV12-3 or TRBV12-4 and TRBJ2-4; 8 bases align to TRBD1. The CDR3 has 14 residues. Trimming removed 4 bases from V and 7 bases from J; junction bases left unmatched: 6. Here the CDR3 DNA reads TGTGCCAGCAGTTCCGGACAGGGCTGGAACATTCAGTACTTC. It codes for CASSSGQGWNIQYF.

The V gene is TRBV10-3, the J gene TRBJ2-2; perhaps D is TRBD1 or TRBD2 (6 bases each). Germline CDR1 ENHRY, CDR2 SYGVKD. V dropped 10 bases and J dropped 6 bases, with 21 bases sitting between them. The CDR3 runs 15 residues. The CDR3 DNA follows: TGTGCCACCGGGGGCCGGGACCGCCACCCCGGGGAGCTGTTTTTT. Its translation is CATGGRDRHPGELFF.

The chain carries TRBV7-8 and TRBJ1-5, with D uncertain. The V and J ends lost 5 bases and 0 bases respectively, with 5 bases between them. In germline, CDR1 is SGHVS, CDR2 FQNEAQ. The CDR3 extends over 13 amino acids. CDR3 nucleotide sequence: TGTGCCAGCAGCAAGTATAGCAATCAGCCCCAGCATTTT. Its protein product is CASSKYSNQPQHF. Drawing the rest from reference TRBV7-8 and TRBJ1-5, the complete variable domain is GAGVSQSPRYKVAKRGQDVALRCDPISGHVSLFWYQQALGQGPEFLTYFQNEAQLDKSGLPSDRFFAERPEGSVSTLKIQRTQQEDSAVYLCASSKYSNQPQHFGDGTRLSIL.

V usage is TRBV5-1 and J usage is TRBJ2-7, with 8 bases aligning to TRBD1. Germline loops: CDR1 SGHRS, CDR2 YFSETQ. CDR3 length: 12 residues. V gave up 4 bases and J gave up 4 bases; unmatched junction bases: 1. For the CDR3, the DNA is TGCGCCAGCAGCCGACAGGGGTACGAGCAGTACTTC. This gives the protein CASSRQGYEQYF.

The gene calls are TRBV9 and TRBJ1-5; D perhaps matches TRBD1 (6 bases). Germline lookup yields CDR1 SGDLS and CDR2 YYNGEE. V lost 0 bases to trimming and J lost 3 bases, with 7 bases between them. The CDR3 totals 14 residues. DNA of the CDR3: TGTGCCAGCAGCGTAGGACAGGTCAATCAGCCCCAGCATTTT. Translation: CASSVGQVNQPQHF.

V is TRBV4-2 and J is TRBJ2-7; the match to TRBD2 covers 8 bases. This CDR3 has 15 residues. The V segment lost 1 base and the J segment 5 bases; nucleotides outside the gene matches: 7. Germline loops: CDR1 LGHNA, CDR2 YNFKEQ. This CDR3 reads CASSQARAGGNEQYF. The CDR3 coding sequence is TGTGCCAGCAGCCAAGCACGCGCGGGAGGTAACGAGCAGTACTTC.

This chain joins TRBV13 and TRBJ1-2; D may be TRBD1 (6 bases). Trimming left V 0 bases short and J 11 bases short, with 16 bases between. Germline V lookup: CDR1 PRHDT, CDR2 FYEKMQ (reference sequence). This CDR3 comprises 14 residues. CDR3 in DNA: TGTGCCAGCAGCTTAGGGACAGGAAGAGGGCGATACACCTTC. It encodes CASSLGTGRGRYTF.

The genes are TRBV19 and TRBJ2-7; D might be TRBD1 (5 bases). The germline V and J ends were trimmed by 7 bases and 2 bases, with 9 bases remaining between them. Germline values: CDR1 LNHDA, CDR2 SQIVND (reference sequence). This CDR3 has 12 amino acids. The CDR3 coding sequence is TGTGCCAGTATGGGGCAGACCTACGAGCAGTACTTC. Translated: CASMGQTYEQYF.

V and J are TRBV7-3 and TRBJ2-7; D is uncertain. Germline V gene sequence: CDR1 SGHTA, CDR2 FQGTGA. The CDR3 runs 13 residues. The V end was cut by 1 base, the J end by 7 bases, with 11 bases between. The CDR3 here is CASSLNSGSEQYF. CDR3 bases: TGTGCCAGCAGCTTAAACTCCGGGTCTGAGCAGTACTTC.

The CDR3 region is CASGLVGVELFF. As DNA, the CDR3 is TGTGCTAGTGGTTTGGTGGGCGTGGAGCTGTTTTTT. The rearrangement joins TRBV12-5 to TRBJ2-2; D gene ambiguous. Germline-derived CDR1 and CDR2 are LGHNT and FRNRAP. The CDR3 spans 12 residues. Trimming pared 0 bases from V and 10 bases from J, leaving 6 bases between.

The V gene is TRBV12-3 or TRBV12-4, the J gene TRBJ2-5; 8 nucleotides agree with TRBD1. This CDR3 comprises 14 residues. The ends lost 5 bases at V and 1 base at J; junction bases unmatched: 3. CDR3 amino acids: CASSNGTGQETQYF. In DNA form, the CDR3 reads TGTGCCAGCAGTAACGGGACAGGCCAAGAGACCCAGTACTTC.

The gene calls are TRBV28 and TRBJ1-6; 12 nucleotides align to TRBD1. J lost 9 bases, V lost 10 bases, and 10 bases had no gene match. This CDR3 comprises 15 residues. Per germline, CDR1 MDHEN and CDR2 SYDVKM. CDR3 DNA sequence: TGTGCCACCATCAAGCCGGGACAGGGGGCTTCACCCCTCCACTTT. It specifies CATIKPGQGASPLHF.

The chain employs TRBV25-1 and TRBJ2-7; 7 nucleotides line up with TRBD2. Germline loops: CDR1 MGHDK, CDR2 SYGVNS. The CDR3 contains 16 residues. The junction had 9 bases not matched to a gene; V was cut back by 1 base and J by 3 bases. This chain's CDR3 is CASSESIASGNYEQYF. CDR3 sequence (DNA): TGTGCCAGCAGTGAATCTATCGCTAGCGGCAACTACGAGCAGTACTTC.

The rearrangement uses TRBV5-1 and TRBJ1-2; 11 bases align to TRBD1. Trimming cost V 4 bases and J 6 bases; bases outside gene matches: 11. The V gene's germline CDR1 is SGHRS and CDR2 YFSETQ. The CDR3 has 16 residues. The CDR3 bases are TGCGCCAGCAGCCCTAACCCCGGACAGGGGGCCCATGGCTACACCTTC. Translated: CASSPNPGQGAHGYTF.

This rearrangement joins TRBV6-5 to TRBJ1-1, with a tentative D call TRBD1 (6 bases). Looked up from germline, CDR1 is MNHEY and CDR2 is SVGAGI. The CDR3 totals 15 residues. The V and J ends lost 8 bases and 5 bases respectively, with 21 bases between them. CDR3 nucleotides: TGTGCCAGCTCATTATCTATGCAGGGGCGGACTGAAGCTTTCTTT. This translates into CASSLSMQGRTEAFF.